The 14 T cell receptor beta chains in this list originate from one sample, sequenced in a study of T cell responses to AZD1222 COVID-19 vaccine. Profiled with immunoSEQ multiplex PCR; TCRdb holds only in-frame clones, not every one. Counted here are about 120,000 clones, 85% to 90% occurring once; the ten biggest clones make up around a quarter. This sample comprised peripheral blood, obtained on day 0 of AZD1222 vaccination. The receptors shown here come from an adult in good health.

The chain is built from TRBV3-1 (or the pseudogene TRBV3-2) and TRBJ1-2; maybe TRBD1 (5 bases). The V end was cut by 0 bases, the J end by 7 bases, with 12 bases between. Germline-derived CDR1 and CDR2 are LGHDT and YNNKEL (reference sequence). CDR3 size: 14 residues. The CDR3 sequence: CASSQDPGRGGYTF. The CDR3 nucleotides read TGTGCCAGCAGCCAAGACCCGGGGCGCGGTGGCTACACCTTC.

The chain uses TRBV5-1 and TRBJ1-1, with 9 bases fitting TRBD1. J was trimmed by 1 base and V by 4 bases; bases with no gene match: 8. The germline CDR1 and CDR2 sequences are SGHRS and YFSETQ. This CDR3 has 16 amino acids. The CDR3 loop reads CASSRMPGQGNTEAFF. The CDR3 DNA reads as TGCGCCAGCAGCCGGATGCCGGGACAGGGGAACACTGAAGCTTTCTTT.

This CDR3 reads CASNLSPRSGGNTGELFF. The CDR3 DNA reads as TGTGCCAGCAACTTGAGCCCCAGGAGCGGGGGGAACACCGGGGAGCTGTTTTTT. The V gene is TRBV28, the J gene TRBJ2-2, with TRBD2 matching 8 bases. V shed 7 bases, J shed 1 base, and the junction held 14 bases outside the gene matches. Germline V CDR1 and CDR2: MDHEN, SYDVKM. There are 18 residues in the CDR3.

The chain has TRBV7-9 and TRBJ1-4, with D unresolved. Trimming left V 2 bases short and J 9 bases short, with 13 bases between. The CDR3 runs 14 residues. Per the germline V gene, CDR1 is SEHNR and CDR2 is FQNEAQ (reference sequence). This CDR3 is CASSLSLNQQKLFF. CDR3 coding DNA: TGTGCCAGCAGCTTAAGCCTCAACCAACAAAAACTGTTTTTT.

The chain joins TRBV6-1 to TRBJ2-5, with no clear D. The CDR3 extends over 13 amino acids. CDR1 and CDR2 from the germline V gene are MNHNS and SASEGT. V gave up 3 bases and J gave up 5 bases, with 10 bases separating them. The CDR3 protein is CASSEAGLETQYF. Written as DNA, the CDR3 is TGTGCCAGCAGTGAGGCCGGGCTGGAGACCCAGTACTTC.

The V gene is TRBV7-3, the J gene TRBJ2-1; TRBD2 might be the D (6 bases). Per germline, CDR1 SGHTA and CDR2 FQGTGA. This CDR3 is 14 amino acids long. Trimming shortened V by 2 bases and J by 4 bases, and 9 bases separated the two germline ends. CDR3 in DNA: TGTGCCAGCAGCTTAGACGGGGGATACAATGAGCAGTTCTTC. Its protein product is CASSLDGGYNEQFF.

The gene calls are TRBV12-3 or TRBV12-4 and TRBJ2-7; D perhaps matches TRBD2 (6 bases). This CDR3 spans 13 amino acids. V lost 7 bases and J 0 bases, leaving 10 bases between the germline ends. CDR3 in DNA: TGTGCCAGCACGCGGGGCCGCTCCTACGAGCAGTACTTC. Translated: CASTRGRSYEQYF.

This chain joins TRBV2 and TRBJ2-1; D uncertain. Deletions cut 4 bases from V and 0 bases from J, with 10 bases between. Germline V gene data show CDR1 as SNHLY and CDR2 as FYNNEI. The CDR3 loop spans 15 amino acids. The CDR3 bases are TGTGCCAGCAGTGGCCTACCGAGCTCCTACAATGAGCAGTTCTTC. This translates into CASSGLPSSYNEQFF.

This rearrangement joins TRBV5-1 to TRBJ1-1; D not resolved. V gave up 4 bases and J gave up 5 bases, with 12 bases separating them. The CDR3 loop spans 13 amino acids. The V gene's germline CDR1 is SGHRS and CDR2 YFSETQ. CDR3 in DNA: TGCGCCAGCAGCCCCCTGGATGGGACTGAAGCTTTCTTT. This encodes CASSPLDGTEAFF.

The J gene is TRBJ1-1, the V gene TRBV5-6, with TRBD1 matching over 11 bases. The V and J ends lost 3 bases and 5 bases, in that order; junction bases with no gene match: 3. This CDR3 has 14 residues. The germline V gene encodes CDR1 SGHDT and CDR2 YYEEEE. CDR3 sequence: CASSWDRGVTEAFF. The CDR3 DNA follows: TGTGCCAGCAGCTGGGACAGGGGGGTAACTGAAGCTTTCTTT.

This chain joins TRBV12-3 or TRBV12-4 and TRBJ1-6; TRBD1 might be the D (5 bases). V was shortened by 6 bases and J by 17 bases, with 17 bases between the two germline ends. The CDR3 has 12 residues. CDR3 DNA: TGTGCCAGCAGCCTTCTTGGGGGTGCCGTCCACTTT. Translation gives CASSLLGGAVHF.

This clone was detected only a few times. V gene TRBV29-1 combines with J gene TRBJ1-1; D is ambiguous. V lost 7 bases and J lost 1, with 7 bases in between. CDR3 length equals 11 residues. CDR1 SQVTM and CDR2 ANQGSEA come from the germline V gene. CDR3 nucleotides: TGCAGCGCTTTCGGGAACACTGAAGCTTTCTTT. Translation gives CSAFGNTEAFF.

The chain uses TRBV2 and TRBJ2-1, with 7 nucleotides matching TRBD2. Trimming at V came to 11 bases and at J to 1 base, leaving 5 bases not matched to a gene. Germline values: CDR1 SNHLY, CDR2 FYNNEI. This CDR3 is 13 amino acids long. CDR3 protein: CAGRAGSYNEQFF. CDR3 coding DNA: TGTGCCGGGAGGGCGGGGTCCTACAATGAGCAGTTCTTC.

This rearrangement joins TRBV5-4 to TRBJ1-2; no firm D call. The CDR3 length is 18 residues. CDR1 is SGHNT and CDR2 is YYREEE in the germline V gene (reference sequence). Trimming cost V 0 bases and J 4 bases, with 22 bases left between them. For the CDR3, the DNA is TGTGCCAGCAGCTTGGATCGACGGAGGCTTCGGGGAGGCTATGGCTACACCTTC. Translation gives CASSLDRRRLRGGYGYTF.